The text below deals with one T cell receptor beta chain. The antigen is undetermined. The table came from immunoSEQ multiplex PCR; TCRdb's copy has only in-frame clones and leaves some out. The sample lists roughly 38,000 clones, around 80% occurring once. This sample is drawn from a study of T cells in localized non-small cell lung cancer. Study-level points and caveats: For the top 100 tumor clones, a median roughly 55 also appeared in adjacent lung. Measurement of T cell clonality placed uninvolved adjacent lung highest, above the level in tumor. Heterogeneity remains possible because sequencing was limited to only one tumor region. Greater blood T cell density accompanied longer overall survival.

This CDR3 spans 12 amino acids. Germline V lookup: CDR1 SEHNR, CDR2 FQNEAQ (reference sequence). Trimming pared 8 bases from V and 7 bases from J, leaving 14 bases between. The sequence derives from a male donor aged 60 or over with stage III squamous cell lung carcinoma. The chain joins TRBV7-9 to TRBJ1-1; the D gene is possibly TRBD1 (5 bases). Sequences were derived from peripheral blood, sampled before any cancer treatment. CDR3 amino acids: CASREGENEAFF. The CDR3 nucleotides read TGTGCCAGCCGGGAAGGGGAAAATGAAGCTTTCTTT. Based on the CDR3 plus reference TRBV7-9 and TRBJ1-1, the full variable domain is DTGVSQNPRHKITKRGQNVTFRCDPISEHNRLYWYRQTLGQGPEFLTYFQNEAQLEKSRLLSDRFSAERPKGSFSTLEIQRTEQGDSAMYLCASREGENEAFFGQGTRLTVV.